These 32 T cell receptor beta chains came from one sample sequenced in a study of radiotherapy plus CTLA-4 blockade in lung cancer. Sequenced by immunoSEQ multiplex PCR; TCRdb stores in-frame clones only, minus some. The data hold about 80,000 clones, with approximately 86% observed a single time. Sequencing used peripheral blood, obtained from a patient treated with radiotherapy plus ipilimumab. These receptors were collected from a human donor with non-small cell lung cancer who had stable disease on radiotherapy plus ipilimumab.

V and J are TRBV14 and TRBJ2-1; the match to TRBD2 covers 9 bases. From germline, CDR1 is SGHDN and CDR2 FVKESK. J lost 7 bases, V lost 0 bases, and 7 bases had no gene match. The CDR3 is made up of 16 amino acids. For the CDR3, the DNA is TGTGCCAGCAGCCAAGACCTTAGCGGGAGTGGGAATGAGCAGTTCTTC. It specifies CASSQDLSGSGNEQFF.

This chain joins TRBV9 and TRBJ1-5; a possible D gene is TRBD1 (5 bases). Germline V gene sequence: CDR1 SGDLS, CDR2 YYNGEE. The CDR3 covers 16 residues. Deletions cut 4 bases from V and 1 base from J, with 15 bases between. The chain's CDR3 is CASSLGVGGSNQPQHF. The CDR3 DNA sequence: TGTGCCAGCAGCCTGGGAGTGGGGGGGAGCAATCAGCCCCAGCATTTT.

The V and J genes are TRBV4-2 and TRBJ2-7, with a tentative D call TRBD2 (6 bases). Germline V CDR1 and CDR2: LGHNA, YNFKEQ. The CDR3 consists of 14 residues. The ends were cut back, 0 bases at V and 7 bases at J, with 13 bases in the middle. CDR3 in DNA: TGTGCCAGCAGCCAAGAGGCTCTAGCGTATGAGCAGTACTTC. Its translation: CASSQEALAYEQYF.

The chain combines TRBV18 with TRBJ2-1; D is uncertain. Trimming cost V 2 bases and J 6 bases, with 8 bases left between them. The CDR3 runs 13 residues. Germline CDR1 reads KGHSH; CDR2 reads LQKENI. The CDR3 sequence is CASSPRAINEQFF. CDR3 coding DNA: TGTGCCAGCTCACCAAGGGCGATCAATGAGCAGTTCTTC.

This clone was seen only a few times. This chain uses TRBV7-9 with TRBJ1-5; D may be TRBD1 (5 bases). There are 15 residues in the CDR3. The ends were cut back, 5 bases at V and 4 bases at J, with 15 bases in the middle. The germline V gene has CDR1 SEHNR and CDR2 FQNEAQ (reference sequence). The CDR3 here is CASSPPGTANQPQHF. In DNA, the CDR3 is TGTGCCAGCAGCCCCCCCGGGACGGCGAATCAGCCCCAGCATTTT. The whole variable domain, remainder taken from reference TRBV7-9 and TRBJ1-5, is DTGVSQNPRHKITKRGQNVTFRCDPISEHNRLYWYRQTLGQGPEFLTYFQNEAQLEKSRLLSDRFSAERPKGSFSTLEIQRTEQGDSAMYLCASSPPGTANQPQHFGDGTRLSIL.

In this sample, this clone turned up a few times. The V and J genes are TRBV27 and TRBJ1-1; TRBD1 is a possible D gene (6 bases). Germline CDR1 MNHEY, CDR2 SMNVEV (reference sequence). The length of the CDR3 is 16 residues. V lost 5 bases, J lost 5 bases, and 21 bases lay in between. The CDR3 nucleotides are TGTGCCAGCAGTCCCGGGGGGGCCCTTTATGGGACTGAAGCTTTCTTT. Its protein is CASSPGGALYGTEAFF.

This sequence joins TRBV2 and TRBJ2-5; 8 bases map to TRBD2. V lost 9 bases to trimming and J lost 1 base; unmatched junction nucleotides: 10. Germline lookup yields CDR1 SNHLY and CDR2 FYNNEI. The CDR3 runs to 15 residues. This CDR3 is CASSSGSPRQETQYF. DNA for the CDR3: TGTGCCAGTTCAAGCGGGAGCCCCCGCCAAGAGACCCAGTACTTC.

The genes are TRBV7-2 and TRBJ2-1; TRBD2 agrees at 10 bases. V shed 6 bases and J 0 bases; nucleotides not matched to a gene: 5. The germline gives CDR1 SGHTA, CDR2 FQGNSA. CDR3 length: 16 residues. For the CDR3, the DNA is TGTGCCAGCAGGCAAAGCGGGGGGGGCTCCTACAATGAGCAGTTCTTC. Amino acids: CASRQSGGGSYNEQFF. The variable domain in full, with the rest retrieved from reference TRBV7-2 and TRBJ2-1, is GAGVSQSPSNKVTEKGKDVELRCDPISGHTALYWYRQSLGQGLEFLIYFQGNSAPDKSGLPSDRFSAERTGGSVSTLTIQRTQQEDSAVYLCASRQSGGGSYNEQFFGPGTRLTVL.

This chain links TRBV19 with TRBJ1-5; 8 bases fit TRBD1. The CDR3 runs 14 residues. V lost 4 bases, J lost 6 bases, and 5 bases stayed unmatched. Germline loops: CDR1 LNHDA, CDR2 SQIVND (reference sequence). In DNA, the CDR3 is TGTGCCAGTAGTAGTCGACAGGGGAGTCAGCCCCAGCATTTT. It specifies CASSSRQGSQPQHF.

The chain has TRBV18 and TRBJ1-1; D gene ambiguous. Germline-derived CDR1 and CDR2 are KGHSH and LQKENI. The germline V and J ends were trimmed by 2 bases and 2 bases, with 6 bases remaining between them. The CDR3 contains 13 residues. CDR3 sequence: CASSPTQNTEAFF. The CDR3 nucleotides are TGTGCCAGCTCACCAACTCAAAACACTGAAGCTTTCTTT.

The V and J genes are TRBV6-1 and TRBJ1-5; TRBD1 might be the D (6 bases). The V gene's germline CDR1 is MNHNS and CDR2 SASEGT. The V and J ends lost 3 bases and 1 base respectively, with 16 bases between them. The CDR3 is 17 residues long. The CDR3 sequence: CASSDRNGQRSNQPQHF. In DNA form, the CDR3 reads TGTGCCAGCAGTGACCGGAACGGACAGCGGAGCAATCAGCCCCAGCATTTT.

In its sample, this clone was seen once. The CDR3 sequence: CASSLSGQGKAFF. CDR3 nucleotides: TGTGCCAGCAGCTTATCCGGACAGGGGAAAGCTTTCTTT. The rearrangement links TRBV11-1 to TRBJ1-1; TRBD1 matches 9 bases. CDR1 and CDR2 from the germline V gene are SGHAT and FQDESV (reference sequence). V trimming: 2 bases; J trimming: 9 bases; junction bases outside the gene matches: 4. The CDR3 loop spans 13 amino acids.

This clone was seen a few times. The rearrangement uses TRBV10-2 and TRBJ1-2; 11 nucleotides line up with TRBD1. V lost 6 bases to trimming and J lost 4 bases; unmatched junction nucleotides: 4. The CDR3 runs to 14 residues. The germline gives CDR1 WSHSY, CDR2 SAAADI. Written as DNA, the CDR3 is TGCGCCAGCAGGGGGACAGGGGGTACCTATGGCTACACCTTC. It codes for CASRGTGGTYGYTF.

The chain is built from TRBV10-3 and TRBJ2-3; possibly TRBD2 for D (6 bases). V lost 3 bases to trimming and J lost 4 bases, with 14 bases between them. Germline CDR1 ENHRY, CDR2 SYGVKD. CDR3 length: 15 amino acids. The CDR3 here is CAISDPGRDADTQYF. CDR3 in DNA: TGTGCCATCAGTGACCCGGGGCGGGACGCAGATACGCAGTATTTT.

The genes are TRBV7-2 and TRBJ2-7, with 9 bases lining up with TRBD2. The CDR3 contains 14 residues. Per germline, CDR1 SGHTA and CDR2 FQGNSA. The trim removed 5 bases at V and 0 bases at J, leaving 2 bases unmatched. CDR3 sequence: CASSRGGASYEQYF. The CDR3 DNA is TGTGCCAGCAGCCGCGGGGGGGCCTCCTACGAGCAGTACTTC.

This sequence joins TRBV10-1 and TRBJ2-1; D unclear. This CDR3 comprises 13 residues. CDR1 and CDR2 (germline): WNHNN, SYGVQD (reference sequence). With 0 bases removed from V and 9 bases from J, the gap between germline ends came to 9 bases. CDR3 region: CASSESLAGEQFF. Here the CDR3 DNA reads TGCGCCAGCAGTGAGTCATTAGCCGGTGAGCAGTTCTTC.

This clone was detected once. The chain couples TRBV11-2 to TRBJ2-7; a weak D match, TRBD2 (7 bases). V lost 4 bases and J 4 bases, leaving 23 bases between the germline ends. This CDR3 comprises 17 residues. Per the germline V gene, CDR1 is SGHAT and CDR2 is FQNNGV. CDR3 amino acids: CASSYGPYGGASYEQYF. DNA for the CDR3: TGTGCCAGCAGCTACGGTCCGTATGGGGGGGCATCATACGAGCAGTACTTC.

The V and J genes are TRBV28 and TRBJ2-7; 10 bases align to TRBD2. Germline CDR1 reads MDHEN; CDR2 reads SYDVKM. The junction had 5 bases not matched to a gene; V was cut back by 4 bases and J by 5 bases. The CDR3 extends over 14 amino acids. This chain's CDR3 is CASSSLAGNNEQYF. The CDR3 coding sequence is TGTGCCAGCAGTTCACTAGCGGGGAACAACGAGCAGTACTTC.

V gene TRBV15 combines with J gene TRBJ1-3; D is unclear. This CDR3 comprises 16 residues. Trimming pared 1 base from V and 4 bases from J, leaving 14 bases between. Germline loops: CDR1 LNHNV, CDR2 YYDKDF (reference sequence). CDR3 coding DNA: TGTGCCACCAGCAGAGTGGTGGGATCCATGGGAAACACCATATATTTT. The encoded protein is CATSRVVGSMGNTIYF.

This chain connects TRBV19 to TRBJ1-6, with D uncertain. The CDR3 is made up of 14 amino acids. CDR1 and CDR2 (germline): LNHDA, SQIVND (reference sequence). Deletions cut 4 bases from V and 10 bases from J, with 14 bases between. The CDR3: CASSKGGKKSPLHF. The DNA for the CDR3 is TGTGCCAGTAGTAAGGGCGGAAAAAAATCACCCCTCCACTTT.

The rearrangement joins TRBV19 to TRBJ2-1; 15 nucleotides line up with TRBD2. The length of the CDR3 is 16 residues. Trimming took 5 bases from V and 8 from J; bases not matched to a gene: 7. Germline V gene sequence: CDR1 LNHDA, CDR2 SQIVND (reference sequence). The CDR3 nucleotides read TGTGCCAGTAGTTCGGGACTAGCGGGGGGTATCCATGAGCAGTTCTTC. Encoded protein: CASSSGLAGGIHEQFF.

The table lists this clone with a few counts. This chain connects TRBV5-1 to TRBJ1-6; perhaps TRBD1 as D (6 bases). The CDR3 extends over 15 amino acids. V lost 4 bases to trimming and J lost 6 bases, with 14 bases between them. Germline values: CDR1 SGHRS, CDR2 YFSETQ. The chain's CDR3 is CASSLGQIANSPLHF. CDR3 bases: TGCGCCAGCAGCCTAGGACAGATTGCTAATTCACCCCTCCACTTT.

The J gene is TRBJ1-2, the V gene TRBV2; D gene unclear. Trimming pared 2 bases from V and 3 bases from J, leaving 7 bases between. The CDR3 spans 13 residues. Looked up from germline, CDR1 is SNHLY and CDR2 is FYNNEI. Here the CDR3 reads CASSELGHYGYTF. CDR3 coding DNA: TGTGCCAGCAGTGAACTGGGTCACTATGGCTACACCTTC.

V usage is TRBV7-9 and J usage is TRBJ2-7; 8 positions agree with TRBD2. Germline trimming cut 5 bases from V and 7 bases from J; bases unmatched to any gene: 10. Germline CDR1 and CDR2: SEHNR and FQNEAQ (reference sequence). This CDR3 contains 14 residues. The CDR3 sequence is CASSQPGLGREQYF. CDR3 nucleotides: TGTGCCAGCAGCCAGCCGGGACTAGGTCGTGAGCAGTACTTC.

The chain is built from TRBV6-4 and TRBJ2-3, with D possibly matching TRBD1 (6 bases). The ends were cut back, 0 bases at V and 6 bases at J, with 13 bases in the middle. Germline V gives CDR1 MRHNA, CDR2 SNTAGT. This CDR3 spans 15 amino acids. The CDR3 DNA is TGTGCCAGCAGTGACTCGGCGAGGGACACGGATACGCAGTATTTT. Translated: CASSDSARDTDTQYF.

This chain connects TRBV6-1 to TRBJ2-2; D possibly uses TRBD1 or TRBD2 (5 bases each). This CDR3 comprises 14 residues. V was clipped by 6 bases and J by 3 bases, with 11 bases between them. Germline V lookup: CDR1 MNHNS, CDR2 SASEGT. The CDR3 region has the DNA TGTGCCAGCAGGGGGACGATGGACACCGGGGAGCTGTTTTTT. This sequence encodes CASRGTMDTGELFF.

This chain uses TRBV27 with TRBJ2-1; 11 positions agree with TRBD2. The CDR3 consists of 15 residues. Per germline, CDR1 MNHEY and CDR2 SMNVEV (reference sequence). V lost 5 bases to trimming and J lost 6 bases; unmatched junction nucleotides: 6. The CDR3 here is CASSLGLAGFNEQFF. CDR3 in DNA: TGTGCCAGCAGTCTTGGACTAGCGGGCTTCAATGAGCAGTTCTTC.

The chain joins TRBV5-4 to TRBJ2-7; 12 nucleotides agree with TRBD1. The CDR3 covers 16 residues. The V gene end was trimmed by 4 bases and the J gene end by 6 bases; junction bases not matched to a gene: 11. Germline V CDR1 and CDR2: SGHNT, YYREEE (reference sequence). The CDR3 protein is CASSEASGTGGREQYF. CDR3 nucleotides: TGTGCCAGCAGCGAAGCTTCCGGGACAGGGGGCCGCGAGCAGTACTTC.

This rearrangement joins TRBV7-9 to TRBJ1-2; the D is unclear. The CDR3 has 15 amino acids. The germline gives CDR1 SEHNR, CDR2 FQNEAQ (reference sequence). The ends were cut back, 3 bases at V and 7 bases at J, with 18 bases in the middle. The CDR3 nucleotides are TGTGCCAGCAGCTTGGATGGGGTTGGGCAGGCTGGCTACACCTTC. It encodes CASSLDGVGQAGYTF.

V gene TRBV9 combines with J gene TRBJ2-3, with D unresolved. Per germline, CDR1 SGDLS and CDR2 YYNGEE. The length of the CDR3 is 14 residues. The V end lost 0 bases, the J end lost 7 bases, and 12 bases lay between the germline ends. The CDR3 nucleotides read TGTGCCAGCAGCGTAGGGGCGGCAGGCAATACGCAGTATTTT. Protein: CASSVGAAGNTQYF.

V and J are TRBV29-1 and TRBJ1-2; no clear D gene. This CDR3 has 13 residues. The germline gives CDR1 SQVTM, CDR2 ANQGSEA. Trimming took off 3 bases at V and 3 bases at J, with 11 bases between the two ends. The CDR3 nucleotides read TGCAGCGTTGACTCCGCCAGTCACTATGGCTACACCTTC. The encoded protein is CSVDSASHYGYTF.

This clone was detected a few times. For the CDR3, the DNA is TGTGCCAGCAGCCAAGGGGCCGGACAGGGGTACAATGAGCAGTTCTTC. It codes for CASSQGAGQGYNEQFF. This chain links TRBV14 with TRBJ2-1; 9 bases map to TRBD1. Germline lookup yields CDR1 SGHDN and CDR2 FVKESK. V lost 1 base to trimming and J lost 4 bases; unmatched junction nucleotides: 5. CDR3 length: 16 amino acids. The full variable domain, in which reference TRBV14 and TRBJ2-1 provide the parts outside the CDR3, is EAGVTQFPSHSVIEKGQTVTLRCDPISGHDNLYWYRRVMGKEIKFLLHFVKESKQDESGMPNNRFLAERTGGTYSTLKVQPAELEDSGVYFCASSQGAGQGYNEQFFGPGTRLTVL.